These 3 T cell receptor beta chains share one sample of origin, sequenced in a study of human T cells and chemical hapten exposure. Each CDR3 protein gets one entry after TCRdb re-called the RACE reads with MiXCR. The table shows about 82,000 distinct CDR3 sequences, with 6.6% occurring only once. Time point in this sample: patch test 2, 6 weeks after DPC sensitization. Treatment meaning: therapeutic diphenylcyclopropenone sensitization with weekly scalp DPC. This sample comprised whole blood, obtained in connection with sensitization to the hapten diphenylcyclopropenone (DPC). These receptor sequences come from a woman aged 25 to 39 with alopecia areata. Some clones in this sample may be carry-over from other donors' samples.

This clonotype was observed at least ten times. The chain joins TRBV6-6 to TRBJ2-3; TRBD2 matches 10 bases. Germline lookup yields CDR1 MNHNY and CDR2 SVGAGI (reference sequence). The CDR3 length is 18 residues. The trim removed 5 bases at V and 2 bases at J, leaving 13 bases unmatched. The CDR3 is CASSPDPRTSGYTDTQYF. CDR3 in DNA: TGTGCCAGCAGTCCCGACCCGAGGACTAGCGGCTACACAGATACGCAGTATTTT.

Ten or more counts support this clonotype. The chain has TRBV5-1 and TRBJ2-3, with D possibly TRBD1 on 6 matching bases. V lost 4 bases, J lost 2 bases, and 14 bases lay in between. CDR1 is SGHRS, CDR2 YFSETQ, per germline. The length of the CDR3 is 15 residues. CDR3 sequence: CASSPRTAYTDTQYF. In DNA, the CDR3 is TGCGCCAGCAGCCCCCGGACAGCCTACACAGATACGCAGTATTTT.

This clonotype came up a few times. The CDR3 DNA reads TGTGCCAGCAGCCCCCACTTTCGGGACGCCGGGGAGCTGTTTTTT. Its translation is CASSPHFRDAGELFF. This rearrangement joins TRBV3-1 to TRBJ2-2; the D gene could be TRBD1 or TRBD2 (5 bases each). CDR3 length: 15 amino acids. Germline CDR1 reads LGHDT; CDR2 reads YNNKEL (reference sequence). V dropped 4 bases and J dropped 6 bases, with 15 bases sitting between them.